A single sample is the source of the 20 T cell receptor beta chains below, sequenced in a study of blood T cell repertoires in COVID-19. Some clones are missing from TCRdb's copy, which holds only in-frame ones; the method was immunoSEQ multiplex PCR. The top ten hold 2% to 3% of the sample, which has 150,000 to 200,000 clones, 70% to 90% seen once. The sample was peripheral blood. The receptors originated from a man aged 40-49 years with active or convalescent COVID-19.

The gene calls are TRBV11-2 and TRBJ1-4; 8 positions agree with TRBD1. CDR1 and CDR2 (germline): SGHAT, FQNNGV. Trimming took 5 bases from V and 3 from J; bases not matched to a gene: 2. The CDR3 runs 14 residues. CDR3 region: CASSPGGSNEKLFF. The CDR3 DNA follows: TGTGCCAGCAGCCCAGGGGGCTCTAATGAAAAACTGTTTTTT.

This rearrangement joins TRBV9 to TRBJ2-3, with 8 bases identical to TRBD1. Trimming took 4 bases from V and 1 from J; bases not matched to a gene: 8. The CDR3 contains 16 residues. Looked up from germline, CDR1 is SGDLS and CDR2 is YYNGEE. CDR3 bases: TGTGCCAGCAGCCTTAGACAGGGGACCCGCACAGATACGCAGTATTTT. Its protein is CASSLRQGTRTDTQYF.

This chain joins TRBV7-9 and TRBJ2-2; 10 nucleotides match TRBD1. After removal of 5 bases from V and 6 bases from J, the junction contained 6 bases not matched to a gene. Germline assignment: CDR1 SEHNR and CDR2 FQNEAQ (reference sequence). This CDR3 spans 15 amino acids. CDR3: CASSGRTGGSGELFF. The CDR3 DNA reads TGTGCCAGCAGCGGACGGACAGGGGGGTCCGGGGAGCTGTTTTTT.

The rearrangement uses TRBV6-5 and TRBJ1-2; 8 bases map to TRBD1. Germline lookup yields CDR1 MNHEY and CDR2 SVGAGI. This CDR3 is 13 amino acids long. V was clipped by 8 bases and J by 8 bases; unmatched bases: 10. The CDR3 reads CASADRGFWGYTF. CDR3 DNA: TGTGCCAGCGCCGACAGGGGTTTTTGGGGCTACACCTTC.

CDR3: CASSDRGLGYEQYF. The CDR3 bases are TGTGCCAGCAGTGACAGAGGGCTTGGGTACGAGCAGTACTTC. V and J are TRBV6-1 and TRBJ2-7, with D possibly matching TRBD2 (5 bases). V was pared by 3 bases and J by 4 bases, with 13 bases between. CDR1 is MNHNS, CDR2 SASEGT, per germline. CDR3 length: 14 residues.

V usage is TRBV7-9 and J usage is TRBJ2-1; TRBD2 matches 9 bases. This CDR3 has 16 residues. Unmatched junction bases numbered 8, after V lost 0 bases and J lost 8 bases. Germline CDR1 and CDR2: SEHNR and FQNEAQ (reference sequence). The CDR3 spells CASSLAGTSFIDEQFF. The CDR3 coding sequence is TGTGCCAGCAGCTTAGCGGGGACTAGCTTTATAGATGAGCAGTTCTTC.

DNA of the CDR3: TGCAGCGGGAAGTGGGGCCGTACTGAAGCTTTCTTT. Translating gives CSGKWGRTEAFF. This chain links TRBV29-1 with TRBJ1-1; possible D gene TRBD1, 5 bases. V lost 7 bases to trimming and J lost 5 bases, with 14 bases between them. The CDR3 is 12 residues long. Germline CDR1 reads SQVTM; CDR2 reads ANQGSEA.

The rearrangement links TRBV5-6 to TRBJ1-1; TRBD1 matches 8 bases. This CDR3 has 14 residues. Per germline, CDR1 SGHDT and CDR2 YYEEEE. Germline trimming cut 2 bases from V and 5 bases from J; bases unmatched to any gene: 5. For the CDR3, the DNA is TGTGCCAGCAGCTTACAGGGGGGTCAGACTGAAGCTTTCTTT. Amino acids: CASSLQGGQTEAFF.

This rearrangement joins TRBV7-9 to TRBJ2-5, with 7 bases that match TRBD1. The length of the CDR3 is 17 residues. CDR1 and CDR2 from the germline V gene are SEHNR and FQNEAQ (reference sequence). Trimming took 5 bases from V and 4 from J; bases not matched to a gene: 16. The CDR3 DNA sequence: TGTGCCAGCAGCCCCTCACCCGGGACAGAGGGCGGAGAGACCCAGTACTTC. This sequence encodes CASSPSPGTEGGETQYF.

The genes are TRBV5-4 and TRBJ1-1, with D hard to call. V lost 0 bases and J lost 4, with 10 bases in between. Germline lookup yields CDR1 SGHNT and CDR2 YYREEE (reference sequence). The CDR3 consists of 14 residues. The CDR3 coding sequence is TGTGCCAGCAGCTTGGCACCAGAGGGCACTGAAGCTTTCTTT. Residues: CASSLAPEGTEAFF.

This clone was seen a handful of times. The chain uses TRBV6-5 and TRBJ1-1, with D possibly TRBD1 on 5 matching bases. In germline, CDR1 is MNHEY, CDR2 SVGAGI. CDR3 length equals 14 residues. V lost 4 bases to trimming and J lost 0 bases, with 9 bases between them. CDR3 amino acids: CASSSRAMNTEAFF. DNA for the CDR3: TGTGCCAGCAGTTCCAGGGCCATGAACACTGAAGCTTTCTTT.

The V call is TRBV7-2, the J call TRBJ2-2; D not resolved. CDR1 is SGHTA and CDR2 is FQGNSA in the germline V gene. Trimming removed 2 bases from V and 7 bases from J, with 11 bases in between. The CDR3 is made up of 14 amino acids. The CDR3 spells CASSLLVSSGELFF. Written as DNA, the CDR3 is TGTGCCAGCAGCTTATTAGTATCGAGCGGGGAGCTGTTTTTT.

The rearrangement uses TRBV6-5 and TRBJ1-4, with a weak D call TRBD1 (6 bases). V shed 2 bases and J shed 7 bases, with 11 bases lying between them. This CDR3 is 14 amino acids long. The germline V gene has CDR1 MNHEY and CDR2 SVGAGI. The CDR3 spells CASSYSRGAEKLFF. CDR3 sequence (DNA): TGTGCCAGCAGTTACAGCAGGGGAGCTGAAAAACTGTTTTTT.

The V gene is TRBV6-5, the J gene TRBJ2-4, with D maybe TRBD1 (5 bases). V gave up 6 bases and J gave up 8 bases, with 8 bases separating them. Germline CDR1 MNHEY, CDR2 SVGAGI. CDR3 size: 11 residues. The CDR3, as DNA: TGTGCCAGCAGAGTAGGGGACATTCAGTACTTC. This encodes CASRVGDIQYF.

The gene calls are TRBV6-5 and TRBJ1-5; unclear D gene. Germline CDR1 MNHEY, CDR2 SVGAGI. The CDR3 runs to 14 residues. The V end lost 6 bases, the J end lost 4 bases, and 13 bases lay between the germline ends. The CDR3 is CASREVGRNQPQHF. The CDR3 DNA sequence: TGTGCCAGCAGGGAGGTCGGGCGGAATCAGCCCCAGCATTTT.

The chain links TRBV21-1 to TRBJ1-2. TRBV21-1 is listed as a pseudogene. The CDR3 runs to 18 residues. Written as DNA, the CDR3 is TGTGCCAGCAGCAATGCGAGGCACCCATCCTGGCGAAACTATGGCTACACCTTC. It codes for CASSNARHPSWRNYGYTF.

The chain joins TRBV12-3 or TRBV12-4 to TRBJ1-2; possibly TRBD1 for D (5 bases). CDR3 size: 13 residues. Between the trimmed V and J ends, which lost 6 bases and 2 bases, there was a span of 10 bases. In DNA, the CDR3 is TGTGCCAGCAGCGGACAAGGAAACTATGGCTACACCTTC. Translated, it gives CASSGQGNYGYTF.

CDR3 in amino acids: CANGQGRGTDTQYF. The CDR3 region has the DNA TGTGCCAACGGACAGGGCCGGGGCACAGATACGCAGTATTTT. The gene calls are TRBV5-4 and TRBJ2-3; 8 nucleotides match TRBD1. The CDR3 totals 14 residues. V shed 9 bases, J shed 1 base, and the junction held 7 bases outside the gene matches. Germline V gene lookup returns CDR1 SGHNT and CDR2 YYREEE (reference sequence). The full variable domain, completed using reference TRBV5-4 and TRBJ2-3, is ETGVTQSPTHLIKTRGQQVTLRCSSQSGHNTVSWYQQALGQGPQFIFQYYREEENGRGNFPPRFSGLQFPNYSSELNVNALELDDSALYLCANGQGRGTDTQYFGPGTRLTVL.

Regarding this clone: The sample holds other DNA sequences that translate to the same CDR3. J is TRBJ2-1 and V is TRBV5-1; 15 nucleotides align to TRBD2. V lost 5 bases and J lost 2; bases outside the gene matches: 2. The CDR3 length is 16 residues. Germline loops: CDR1 SGHRS, CDR2 YFSETQ. The DNA of the CDR3 is TGCGCCAGCAGTAGGACTAGCGGGGGGGCCTACAATGAGCAGTTCTTC. This sequence encodes CASSRTSGGAYNEQFF.

J is TRBJ1-3 and V is TRBV27; 8 positions agree with TRBD1. CDR3 length: 15 amino acids. V shed 6 bases, J shed 3 bases, and the junction held 7 bases outside the gene matches. Germline loops: CDR1 MNHEY, CDR2 SMNVEV (reference sequence). CDR3 amino acids: CASRTYRGSGNTIYF. The CDR3 nucleotides are TGTGCCAGCAGAACGTACAGGGGGAGTGGAAACACCATATATTTT.